The sample holds a few counts of the clone carrying this TCR beta chain. A single record per CDR3 protein comes from TCRdb applying MiXCR to the 5' RACE reads. The repertoire holds roughly 70,000 distinct CDR3 sequences, with 15% to 20% as singletons. The data belong to a study of HIV-infected patients and healthy controls. V dropped 2 bases and J dropped 0 bases, with 3 bases sitting between them. This CDR3 is 12 amino acids long. The V gene's germline CDR1 is SQVTM and CDR2 ANQGSEA. V and J are TRBV29-1 and TRBJ2-3; D uncertain. The sequence derives from a human donor in good health. The material sequenced was CD4+ T cells from blood. The CDR3 coding sequence is TGCAGCGTTGAATCTAGCACAGATACGCAGTATTTT. It is translated as CSVESSTDTQYF.